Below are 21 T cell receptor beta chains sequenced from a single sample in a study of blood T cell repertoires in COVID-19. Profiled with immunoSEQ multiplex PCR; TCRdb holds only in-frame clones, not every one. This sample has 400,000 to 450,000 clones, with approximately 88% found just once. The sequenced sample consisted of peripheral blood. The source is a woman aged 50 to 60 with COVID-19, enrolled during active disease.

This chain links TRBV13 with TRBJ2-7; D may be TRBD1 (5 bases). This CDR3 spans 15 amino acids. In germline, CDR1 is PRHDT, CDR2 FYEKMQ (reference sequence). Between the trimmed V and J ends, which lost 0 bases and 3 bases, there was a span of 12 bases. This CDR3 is CASSLGDRDYYEQYF. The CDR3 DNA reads TGTGCCAGCAGCTTAGGAGACAGAGATTACTACGAGCAGTACTTC.

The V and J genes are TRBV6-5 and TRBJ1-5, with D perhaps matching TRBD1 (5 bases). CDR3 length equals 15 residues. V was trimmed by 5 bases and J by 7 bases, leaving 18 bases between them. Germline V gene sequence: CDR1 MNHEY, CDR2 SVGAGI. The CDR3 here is CASSRGGDKRQPQHF. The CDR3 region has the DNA TGTGCCAGCAGTCGTGGAGGGGATAAGAGACAGCCCCAGCATTTT.

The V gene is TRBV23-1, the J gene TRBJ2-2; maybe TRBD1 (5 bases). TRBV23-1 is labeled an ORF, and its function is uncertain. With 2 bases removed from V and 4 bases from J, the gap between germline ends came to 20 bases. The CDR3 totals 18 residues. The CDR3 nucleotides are TGCGCCAGCAGTCAAAACCCTCACAAGGGGCACGGCACCGGGGAGCTGTTTTTT. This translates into CASSQNPHKGHGTGELFF.

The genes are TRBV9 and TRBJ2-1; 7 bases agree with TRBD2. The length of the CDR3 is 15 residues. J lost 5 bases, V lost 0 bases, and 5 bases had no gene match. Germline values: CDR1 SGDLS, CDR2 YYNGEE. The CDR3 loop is CASSVASGLNNEQFF. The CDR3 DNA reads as TGTGCCAGCAGCGTAGCTAGCGGACTCAACAATGAGCAGTTCTTC.

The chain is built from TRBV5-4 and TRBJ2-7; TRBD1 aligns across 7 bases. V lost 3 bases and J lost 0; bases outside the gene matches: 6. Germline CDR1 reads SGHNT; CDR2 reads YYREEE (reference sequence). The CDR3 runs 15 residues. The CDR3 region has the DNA TGTGCCAGCAGCTCCGGACAGGCGATCTCCTACGAGCAGTACTTC. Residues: CASSSGQAISYEQYF.

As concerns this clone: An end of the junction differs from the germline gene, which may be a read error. The CDR3 DNA sequence: TGTGCCAGCAGCTTAGTGAGTCAGGGTTCATTCTCGTTATTC. It encodes CASSLVSQGSFSLF. The chain employs TRBV11-2 and TRBJ2-7, with a weak D call TRBD1 (5 bases). There are 14 residues in the CDR3. CDR1 is SGHAT and CDR2 is FQNNGV in the germline V gene.

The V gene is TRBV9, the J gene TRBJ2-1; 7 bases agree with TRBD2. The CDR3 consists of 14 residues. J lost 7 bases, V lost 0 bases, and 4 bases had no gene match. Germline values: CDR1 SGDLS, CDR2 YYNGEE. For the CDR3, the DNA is TGTGCCAGCAGCGTAGCAGGACTAGGAAATGAGCAGTTCTTC. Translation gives CASSVAGLGNEQFF.

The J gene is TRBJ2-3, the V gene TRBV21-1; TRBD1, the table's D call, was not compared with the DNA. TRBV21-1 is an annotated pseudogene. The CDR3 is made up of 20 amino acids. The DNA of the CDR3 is TGTGCCAGCAGCAACAACCCCGGGACAGGGGGCTGTTTCGGCACAGATACGCAGTATTTT. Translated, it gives CASSNNPGTGGCFGTDTQYF.

CDR3 DNA sequence: TGTGCCAGCAGTTGGGGGGATGGCTACACCTTC. Translation: CASSWGDGYTF. This rearrangement joins TRBV28 to TRBJ1-2; maybe TRBD1 (5 bases). V was trimmed by 4 bases and J by 6 bases, leaving 6 bases between them. CDR1 MDHEN and CDR2 SYDVKM come from the germline V gene. This CDR3 contains 11 residues.

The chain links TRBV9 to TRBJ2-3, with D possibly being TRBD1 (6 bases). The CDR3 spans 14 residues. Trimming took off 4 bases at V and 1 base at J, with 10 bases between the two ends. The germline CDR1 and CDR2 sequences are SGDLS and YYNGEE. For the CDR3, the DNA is TGTGCCAGCAGCCCTGGGGGCGGCACAGATACGCAGTATTTT. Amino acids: CASSPGGGTDTQYF.

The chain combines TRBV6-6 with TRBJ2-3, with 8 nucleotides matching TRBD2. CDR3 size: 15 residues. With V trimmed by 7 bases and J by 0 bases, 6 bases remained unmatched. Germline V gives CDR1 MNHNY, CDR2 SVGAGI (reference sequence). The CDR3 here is CASTLAGISTDTQYF. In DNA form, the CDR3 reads TGTGCCAGCACCCTAGCGGGCATAAGCACAGATACGCAGTATTTT.

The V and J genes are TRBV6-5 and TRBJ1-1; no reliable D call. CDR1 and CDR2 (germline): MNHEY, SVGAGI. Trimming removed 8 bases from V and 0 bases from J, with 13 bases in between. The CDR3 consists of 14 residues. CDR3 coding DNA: TGTGCCAGCGCCCCCAGGTTCATGAACACTGAAGCTTTCTTT. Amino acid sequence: CASAPRFMNTEAFF.

The CDR3 sequence: CASSGGPVGEQYF. CDR3 bases: TGTGCCAGCAGCGGGGGGCCAGTCGGCGAGCAGTACTTC. The chain has TRBV25-1 and TRBJ2-7, with D tentatively TRBD2 (7 bases). The CDR3 consists of 13 residues. V dropped 6 bases and J dropped 6 bases, with 15 bases sitting between them. CDR1 is MGHDK, CDR2 SYGVNS, per germline.

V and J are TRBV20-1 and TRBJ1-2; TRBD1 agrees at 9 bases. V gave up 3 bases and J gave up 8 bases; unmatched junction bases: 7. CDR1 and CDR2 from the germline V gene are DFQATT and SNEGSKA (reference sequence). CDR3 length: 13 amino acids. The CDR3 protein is CSASVQGARGYTF. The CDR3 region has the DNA TGCAGTGCTAGTGTACAGGGGGCGCGGGGCTACACCTTC.

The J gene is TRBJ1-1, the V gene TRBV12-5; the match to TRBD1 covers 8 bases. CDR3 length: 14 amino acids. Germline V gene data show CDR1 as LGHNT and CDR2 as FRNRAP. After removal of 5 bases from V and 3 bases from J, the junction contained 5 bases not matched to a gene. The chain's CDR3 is CASGPPTGDTEAFF. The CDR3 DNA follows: TGTGCTAGTGGTCCGCCGACAGGGGACACTGAAGCTTTCTTT.

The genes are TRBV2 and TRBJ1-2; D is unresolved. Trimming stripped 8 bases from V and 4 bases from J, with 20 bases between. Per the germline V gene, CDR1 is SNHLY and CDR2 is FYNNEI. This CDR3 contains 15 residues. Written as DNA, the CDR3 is TGTGCCAGCGGCCCTGGCGCGGCATTCCGCTATGGCTACACCTTC. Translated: CASGPGAAFRYGYTF.

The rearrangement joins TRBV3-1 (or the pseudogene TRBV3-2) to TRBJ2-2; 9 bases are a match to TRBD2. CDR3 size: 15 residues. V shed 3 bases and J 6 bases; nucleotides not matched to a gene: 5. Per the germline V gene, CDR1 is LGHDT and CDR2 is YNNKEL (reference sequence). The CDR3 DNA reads TGTGCCAGCAGCCAGATGCTAGCGGGGTCCGGGGAGCTGTTTTTT. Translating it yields CASSQMLAGSGELFF.

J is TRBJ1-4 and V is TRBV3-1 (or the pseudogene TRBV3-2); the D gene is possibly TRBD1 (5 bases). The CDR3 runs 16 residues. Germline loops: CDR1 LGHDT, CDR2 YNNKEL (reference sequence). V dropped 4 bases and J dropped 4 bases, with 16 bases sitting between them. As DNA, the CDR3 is TGTGCCAGCAGCCTCACACCGGGGGGGAATAATGAAAAACTGTTTTTT. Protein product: CASSLTPGGNNEKLFF.

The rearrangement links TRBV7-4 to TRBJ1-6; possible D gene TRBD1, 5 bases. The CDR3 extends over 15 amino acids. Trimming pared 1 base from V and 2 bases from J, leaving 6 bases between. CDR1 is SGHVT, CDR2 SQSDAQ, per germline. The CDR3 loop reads CASSLEQAYNSPLHF. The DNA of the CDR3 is TGTGCCAGCAGCTTAGAACAGGCCTATAATTCACCCCTCCACTTT.

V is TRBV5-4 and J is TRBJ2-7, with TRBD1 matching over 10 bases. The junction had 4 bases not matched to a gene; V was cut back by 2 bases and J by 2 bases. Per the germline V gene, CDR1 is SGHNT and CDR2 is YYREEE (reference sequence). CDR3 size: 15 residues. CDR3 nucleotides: TGTGCCAGCAGCTTTGACAGGGGGCAAACCTACGAGCAGTACTTC. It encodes CASSFDRGQTYEQYF.

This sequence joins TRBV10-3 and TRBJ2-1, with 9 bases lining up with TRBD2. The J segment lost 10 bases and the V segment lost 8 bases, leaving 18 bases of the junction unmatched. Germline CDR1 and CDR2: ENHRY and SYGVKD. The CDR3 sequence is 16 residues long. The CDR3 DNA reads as TGTGCCATCGGGGACCCCTACGCGGGGGGGCCTGGAGAGCAGTTCTTC. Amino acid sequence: CAIGDPYAGGPGEQFF.